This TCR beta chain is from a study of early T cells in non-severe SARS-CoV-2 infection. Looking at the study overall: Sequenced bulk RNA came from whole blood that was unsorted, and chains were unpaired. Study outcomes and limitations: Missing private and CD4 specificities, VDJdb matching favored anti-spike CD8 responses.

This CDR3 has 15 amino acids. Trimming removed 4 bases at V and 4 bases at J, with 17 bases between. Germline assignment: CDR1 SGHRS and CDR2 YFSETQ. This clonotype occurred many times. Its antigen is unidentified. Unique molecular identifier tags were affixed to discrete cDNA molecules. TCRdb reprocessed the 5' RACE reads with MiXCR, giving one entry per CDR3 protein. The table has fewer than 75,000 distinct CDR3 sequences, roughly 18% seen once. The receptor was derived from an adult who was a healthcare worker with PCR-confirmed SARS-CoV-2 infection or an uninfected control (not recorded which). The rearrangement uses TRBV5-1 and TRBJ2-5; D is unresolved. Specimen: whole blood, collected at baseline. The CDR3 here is CASSPLARSGETQYF. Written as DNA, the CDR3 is TGCGCCAGCAGCCCCTTGGCTAGATCGGGAGAGACCCAGTACTTC.